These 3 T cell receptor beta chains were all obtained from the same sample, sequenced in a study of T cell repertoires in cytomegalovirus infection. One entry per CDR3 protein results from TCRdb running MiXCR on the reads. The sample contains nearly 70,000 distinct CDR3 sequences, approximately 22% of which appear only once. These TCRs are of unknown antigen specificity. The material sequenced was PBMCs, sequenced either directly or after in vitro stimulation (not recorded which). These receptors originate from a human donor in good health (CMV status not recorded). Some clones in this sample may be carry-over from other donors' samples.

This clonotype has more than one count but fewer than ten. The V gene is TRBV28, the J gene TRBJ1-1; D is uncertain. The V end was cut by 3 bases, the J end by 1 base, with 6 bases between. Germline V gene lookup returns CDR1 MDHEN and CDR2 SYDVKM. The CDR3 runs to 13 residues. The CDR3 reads CASSFDPNTEAFF. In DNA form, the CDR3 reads TGTGCCAGCAGTTTCGACCCGAACACTGAAGCTTTCTTT.

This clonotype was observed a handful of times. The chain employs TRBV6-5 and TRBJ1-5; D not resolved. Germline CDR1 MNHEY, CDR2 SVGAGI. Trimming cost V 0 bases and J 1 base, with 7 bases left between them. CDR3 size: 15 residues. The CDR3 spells CASSYSPTSNQPQHF. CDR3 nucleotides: TGTGCCAGCAGTTACTCGCCGACCAGCAATCAGCCCCAGCATTTT.

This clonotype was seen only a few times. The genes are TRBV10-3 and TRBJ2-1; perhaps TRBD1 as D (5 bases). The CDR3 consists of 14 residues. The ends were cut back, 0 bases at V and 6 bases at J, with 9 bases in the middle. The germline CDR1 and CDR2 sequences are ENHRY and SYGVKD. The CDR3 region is CAISESGTGNEQFF. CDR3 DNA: TGTGCCATCAGTGAGTCAGGTACAGGCAATGAGCAGTTCTTC.